The 10 T cell receptor beta chains presented below share a single source sample, sequenced in a study of T cell responses to AZD1222 COVID-19 vaccine. Libraries were prepared by immunoSEQ multiplex PCR; TCRdb keeps only in-frame clonotypes and omits some of them. The sample lists some 150,000 clones, about 86% occurring once. The sequencing used peripheral blood, collected on day 0 of AZD1222 vaccination. These TCRs come from an adult in good health.

The chain uses TRBV5-1 and TRBJ2-7; D not certain. Germline V gives CDR1 SGHRS, CDR2 YFSETQ. V was pared by 4 bases and J by 1 base, with 12 bases between. The CDR3 is 14 residues long. This CDR3 is CASSGPDRSYEQYF. Written as DNA, the CDR3 is TGCGCCAGCAGCGGACCCGATAGGTCCTACGAGCAGTACTTC.

V usage is TRBV5-1 and J usage is TRBJ1-6; D might be TRBD1 (5 bases). Per germline, CDR1 SGHRS and CDR2 YFSETQ. The ends were cut back, 3 bases at V and 5 bases at J, with 18 bases in the middle. The CDR3 loop spans 17 amino acids. The CDR3 region is CASSSFGRGGDNSPLHF. For the CDR3, the DNA is TGCGCCAGCAGCTCATTTGGTCGGGGCGGTGATAATTCACCCCTCCACTTT.

This clone was seen a single time. This chain connects TRBV19 to TRBJ1-3, with D possibly matching TRBD1 (6 bases). Trimming removed 3 bases at V and 4 bases at J, with 10 bases between. The V gene's germline CDR1 is LNHDA and CDR2 SQIVND (reference sequence). This CDR3 is built from 14 residues. The CDR3 DNA reads TGTGCCAGTAGTATCACAGGGACCGGAAACACCATATATTTT. It specifies CASSITGTGNTIYF. The full variable domain, completed using reference TRBV19 and TRBJ1-3, is DGGITQSPKYLFRKEGQNVTLSCEQNLNHDAMYWYRQDPGQGLRLIYYSQIVNDFQKGDIAEGYSVSREKKESFPLTVTSAQKNPTAFYLCASSITGTGNTIYFGEGSWLTVV.

Only a few counts were recorded for this clone. The chain employs TRBV6-5 and TRBJ2-1, with TRBD2 matching 7 bases. With V trimmed by 9 bases and J by 8 bases, 7 bases remained unmatched. The CDR3 is made up of 12 amino acids. Germline CDR1 reads MNHEY; CDR2 reads SVGAGI. CDR3 loop: CASGEGNDEQFF. The CDR3 DNA is TGTGCCAGTGGGGAGGGTAACGATGAGCAGTTCTTC.

This clone was counted between two and nine times. V usage is TRBV30 and J usage is TRBJ2-7, with a weak D call TRBD1 (6 bases). Germline V gene lookup returns CDR1 GTSNPN and CDR2 SVGIG (reference sequence). V lost 5 bases to trimming and J lost 0 bases, with 11 bases between them. The CDR3 extends over 13 amino acids. CDR3: CAWDGQSSYEQYF. The CDR3 coding sequence is TGTGCCTGGGACGGACAGAGCTCCTACGAGCAGTACTTC.

CDR3 sequence reads: CASSSLEVNYGYTF. DNA for the CDR3: TGTGCCAGCAGTTCCTTAGAAGTAAACTATGGCTACACCTTC. V and J are TRBV6-2 or TRBV6-3 and TRBJ1-2; D is unresolved. The CDR3 has 14 residues. Trimming cost V 4 bases and J 2 bases, with 11 bases left between them. The V gene's germline CDR1 is MNHEY and CDR2 SVGEGT.

This clone has a handful of counts. The V call is TRBV5-6, the J call TRBJ1-3, with D hard to call. Looked up from germline, CDR1 is SGHDT and CDR2 is YYEEEE. Trimming shortened V by 2 bases and J by 0 bases, and 9 bases separated the two germline ends. The CDR3 runs 15 residues. Here the CDR3 DNA reads TGTGCCAGCAGCTTTAAAGACCTCTCTGGAAACACCATATATTTT. Its protein is CASSFKDLSGNTIYF.

This sequence joins TRBV25-1 and TRBJ2-5; 10 nucleotides align to TRBD1. The CDR3 totals 16 residues. Germline CDR1 reads MGHDK; CDR2 reads SYGVNS. The V and J ends lost 2 bases and 4 bases, in that order; junction bases with no gene match: 7. CDR3 protein: CASSETGQGSIETQYF. In nucleotides, the CDR3 is TGTGCCAGCAGTGAAACGGGACAGGGGTCGATAGAGACCCAGTACTTC.

The rearrangement links TRBV7-8 to TRBJ1-1; 9 positions agree with TRBD1. V was pared by 0 bases and J by 4 bases, with 3 bases of the junction left unmatched. CDR1 is SGHVS and CDR2 is FQNEAQ in the germline V gene. This CDR3 comprises 15 residues. Here the CDR3 DNA reads TGTGCCAGCAGCTTAGCGACAGGGGGTACCACTGAAGCTTTCTTT. It is translated as CASSLATGGTTEAFF.

V and J are TRBV20-1 and TRBJ2-2, with D possibly matching TRBD2 (5 bases). CDR3 length equals 11 residues. Germline V gene lookup returns CDR1 DFQATT and CDR2 SNEGSKA (reference sequence). Trimming left V 6 bases short and J 7 bases short, with 9 bases between. CDR3 sequence: CSATRDGELFF. Here the CDR3 DNA reads TGCAGTGCCACCCGGGACGGGGAGCTGTTTTTT.